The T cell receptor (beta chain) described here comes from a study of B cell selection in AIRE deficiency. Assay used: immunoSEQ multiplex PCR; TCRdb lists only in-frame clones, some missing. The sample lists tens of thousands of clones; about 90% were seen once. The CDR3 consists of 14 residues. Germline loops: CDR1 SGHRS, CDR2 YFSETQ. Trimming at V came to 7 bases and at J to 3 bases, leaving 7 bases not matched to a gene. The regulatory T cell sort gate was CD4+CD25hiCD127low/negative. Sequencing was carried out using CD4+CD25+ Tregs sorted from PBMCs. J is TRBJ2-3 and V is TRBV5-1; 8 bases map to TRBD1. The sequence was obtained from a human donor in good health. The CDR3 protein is CASDPGGRTDTQYF. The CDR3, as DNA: TGCGCCAGCGACCCAGGGGGCCGGACAGATACGCAGTATTTT.